Each of the 11 T cell receptor beta chains below was sequenced from the same sample in a study of T cells in Graves' hyperthyroidism and ophthalmopathy. It was RNA transcripts that yielded the amplified TCR beta CDR3 regions. A set of HTBI primers served as the primers for a first-round RT-PCR of the TCR CDR3. TCRdb recomputed calls from the multiplex PCR reads with MiXCR, one row per CDR3 protein. The table has 600,000 to 750,000 distinct CDR3 sequences, around 16% seen once. What was sequenced was blood. These receptors were collected from a man aged 50 or older with Graves' hyperthyroidism.

This clonotype was counted a few times. This sequence joins TRBV6-2 or TRBV6-3 and TRBJ2-1, with TRBD2 identical over 8 bases. V gave up 7 bases and J gave up 2 bases; unmatched junction bases: 10. Germline V gene lookup returns CDR1 MNHEY and CDR2 SVGEGT. This CDR3 spans 16 amino acids. The CDR3 loop reads CASTPGGRVPYNEQFF. The DNA of the CDR3 is TGTGCCAGCACCCCGGGGGGGCGCGTCCCCTACAATGAGCAGTTCTTC.

This clonotype was picked up a small number of times. V usage is TRBV20-1 and J usage is TRBJ2-7; 13 nucleotides match TRBD2. Germline CDR1 DFQATT, CDR2 SNEGSKA (reference sequence). Germline trimming cut 1 base from V and 5 bases from J; bases unmatched to any gene: 5. The CDR3 is 15 amino acids. The CDR3 protein is CSARAGTSGANEQYF. CDR3 DNA: TGCAGTGCTAGAGCCGGGACTAGCGGGGCGAACGAGCAGTACTTC.

This clonotype was counted ten times or more. V gene TRBV24-1 combines with J gene TRBJ2-2; perhaps TRBD2 as D (5 bases). CDR1 is KGHDR, CDR2 SFDVKD, per germline. V was cut by 1 base and J by 4 bases, with 15 bases left in between. This CDR3 region has 17 residues. The CDR3 DNA is TGTGCCACCAGTGATTTCCCGAGTGGGAGACGCACCGGGGAGCTGTTTTTT. Translation gives CATSDFPSGRRTGELFF.

A note on this clonotype: A read error may be the cause here, since a much bigger clone is one base away. The chain recombines TRBV7-2 with TRBJ2-1; 7 nucleotides align to TRBD1. This CDR3 has 14 residues. The junction had 8 bases not matched to a gene; V was cut back by 8 bases and J by 4 bases. Germline CDR1 SGHTA, CDR2 FQGNSA. CDR3 nucleotides: TGTGCCAGCGTCCTGACAGGGCTATACAATGAGCAGTTCTTC. Translated: CASVLTGLYNEQFF.

The V call is TRBV19, the J call TRBJ2-1; 9 bases map to TRBD2. The CDR3 covers 17 residues. Trimming removed 5 bases from V and 0 bases from J; junction bases left unmatched: 8. The germline gives CDR1 LNHDA, CDR2 SQIVND (reference sequence). CDR3 sequence reads: CASSSTSGPSSYNEQFF. In DNA, the CDR3 is TGTGCCAGTAGTTCTACTAGCGGGCCGAGCTCCTACAATGAGCAGTTCTTC.

This clonotype was found a few times. The chain combines TRBV19 with TRBJ2-1; maybe TRBD2 (7 bases). Germline values: CDR1 LNHDA, CDR2 SQIVND (reference sequence). The V and J ends lost 3 bases and 7 bases respectively, with 16 bases between them. CDR3 length: 15 residues. This CDR3 is CASSMGGGAGNEQFF. CDR3 bases: TGTGCCAGTAGTATGGGGGGGGGCGCAGGGAATGAGCAGTTCTTC.

The chain couples TRBV5-4 to TRBJ2-5; TRBD2 matches at 8 bases. The J segment lost 1 base and the V segment lost 1 base, leaving 6 bases of the junction unmatched. This CDR3 region has 16 residues. Germline V gives CDR1 SGHNT, CDR2 YYREEE (reference sequence). DNA for the CDR3: TGTGCCAGCAGCTTGACATCGGGAGGGCCCCAAGAGACCCAGTACTTC. Protein: CASSLTSGGPQETQYF.

The V and J genes are TRBV6-1 and TRBJ1-1; D uncertain. CDR1 and CDR2 from the germline V gene are MNHNS and SASEGT. This CDR3 contains 11 residues. Trimming left V 6 bases short and J 4 bases short, with 6 bases between. CDR3 residues: CASRTITEAFF. In nucleotides, the CDR3 is TGTGCCAGCAGGACAATCACTGAAGCTTTCTTT.

The V call is TRBV2, the J call TRBJ2-6; unclear D gene. CDR3 length: 16 amino acids. Per germline, CDR1 SNHLY and CDR2 FYNNEI. Trimming shortened V by 6 bases and J by 1 base, and 13 bases separated the two germline ends. The CDR3 bases are TGTGCCAGCAGCGTATCCCCTCTGTCTGGGGCCAACGTCCTGACTTTC. It codes for CASSVSPLSGANVLTF. Together with reference TRBV2 and TRBJ2-6, the CDR3 gives the full variable domain: EPEVTQTPSHQVTQMGQEVILRCVPISNHLYFYWYRQILGQKVEFLVSFYNNEISEKSEIFDDQFSVERPDGSNFTLKIRSTKLEDSAMYFCASSVSPLSGANVLTFGAGSRLTVL.

As concerns this clonotype: This clone may be a read error of a much larger clone one base away. The V call is TRBV2, the J call TRBJ2-1; 12 nucleotides match TRBD2. V lost 8 bases to trimming and J lost 2 bases; unmatched junction nucleotides: 13. There are 18 residues in the CDR3. The V gene's germline CDR1 is SNHLY and CDR2 FYNNEI. The chain's CDR3 is CASVRLAGESGTYNEQFF. The CDR3 bases are TGTGCCAGCGTCAGACTAGCGGGAGAAAGTGGGACCTACAATGAGCAGTTCTTC.

This clonotype was seen a handful of times. The chain recombines TRBV19 with TRBJ1-5; the match to TRBD1 covers 8 bases. Germline-derived CDR1 and CDR2 are LNHDA and SQIVND (reference sequence). V lost 3 bases to trimming and J lost 16 bases; unmatched junction nucleotides: 23. CDR3 length: 17 amino acids. The CDR3 DNA is TGTGCCAGTAGTATTTTGTCGGGACAGGCCGTCCCTATCGGATTCCATTTT. This codes for CASSILSGQAVPIGFHF.